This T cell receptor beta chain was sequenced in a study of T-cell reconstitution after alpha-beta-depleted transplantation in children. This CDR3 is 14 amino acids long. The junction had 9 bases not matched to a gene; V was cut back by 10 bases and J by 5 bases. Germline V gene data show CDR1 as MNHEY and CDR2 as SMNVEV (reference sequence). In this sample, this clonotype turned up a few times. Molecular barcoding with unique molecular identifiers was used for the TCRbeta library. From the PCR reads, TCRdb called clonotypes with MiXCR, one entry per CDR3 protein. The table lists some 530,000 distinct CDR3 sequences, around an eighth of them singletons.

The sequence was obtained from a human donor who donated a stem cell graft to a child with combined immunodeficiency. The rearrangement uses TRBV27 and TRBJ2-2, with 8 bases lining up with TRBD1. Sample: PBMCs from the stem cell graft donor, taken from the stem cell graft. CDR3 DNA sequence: TGTGCCACCGAAAAACGACAGGGGACCGGGGAGCTGTTTTTT. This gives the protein CATEKRQGTGELFF.